This TCR beta chain emerged from a study of beta chain features in type 1 diabetes. This clone was seen a few times. The antigen remains unidentified. Broader study findings: These data did not resolve whether HLA type affects TCRB rearrangement. Across all four CD4+ subsets, people with type 1 diabetes showed modestly shorter TCRB CDR3s.

The CDR3 contains 15 residues. V was pared by 5 bases and J by 5 bases, with 17 bases between. Germline CDR1 SGHTA, CDR2 FQGNSA. Expressed TCRB transcripts were sequenced after all isolated RNA was converted to cDNA. There were 3 million to 4 million reads on average in the naive, central memory and regulatory T cell samples. Libraries were prepared by immunoSEQ multiplex PCR; TCRdb keeps only in-frame clonotypes and omits some of them. The sample gives around 260,000 clones, approximately 20% of which show up once; 0.028% is in the top ten. The sample taken for sequencing was naive CD4+ T cells from blood. The chain has TRBV7-2 and TRBJ2-3; a weak D match, TRBD2 (6 bases). This clonotype was sampled from a woman between 35 and 50 years old with type 1 diabetes. DNA of the CDR3: TGTGCCAGCAGCCCTCGTATTGCGGGAAGAGATACGCAGTATTTT. Protein product: CASSPRIAGRDTQYF.